The 21 T cell receptor beta chains given below trace back to one sample, sequenced in a study of CD8 T cells in ankylosing spondylitis. Study-level results: A TCR beta motif of eight or nine highly homologous variants seemed to mark ankylosing spondylitis blood.

Antigens of these TCRs are unknown. TCRdb processed the 5' RACE reads anew with MiXCR; each CDR3 protein has one entry. The sample gives 330,000 or so distinct CDR3 sequences, 8% of which show up once; roughly 15% is in the top ten. The specimen sequenced was blood, either unsorted or a sorted T cell fraction (not recorded which). Source of these receptors: a male donor with ankylosing spondylitis.

This clonotype showed up just a few times. The V gene is TRBV10-3, the J gene TRBJ2-2; D might be TRBD2 (7 bases). V shed 5 bases and J shed 3 bases, with 16 bases lying between them. Germline loops: CDR1 ENHRY, CDR2 SYGVKD. The CDR3 is 16 residues long. The CDR3 bases are TGTGCCATCAGTTCTGTGGGGGGGCCGGACACCGGGGAGCTGTTTTTT. Its translation is CAISSVGGPDTGELFF.

This clonotype was detected a few times. J is TRBJ1-1 and V is TRBV18, with 9 bases matching TRBD1. V shed 3 bases and J 5 bases; nucleotides not matched to a gene: 4. Germline lookup yields CDR1 KGHSH and CDR2 LQKENI. The CDR3 spans 14 residues. The CDR3 coding sequence is TGTGCCAGCTCACCCCGGACAGGGGTTACTGAAGCTTTCTTT. Translating it yields CASSPRTGVTEAFF.

This clonotype occurred many times. The V and J genes are TRBV11-1 and TRBJ1-1, with D hard to call. Trimming pared 3 bases from V and 0 bases from J, leaving 20 bases between. The CDR3 has 18 amino acids. Germline CDR1 reads SGHAT; CDR2 reads FQDESV (reference sequence). CDR3 DNA sequence: TGTGCCAGCAGCTTGGCTGCTCACCCGGTTCTCATGAACACTGAAGCTTTCTTT. Translation gives CASSLAAHPVLMNTEAFF.

This chain uses TRBV28 with TRBJ2-3, with TRBD1 matching over 10 bases. Trimming cost V 3 bases and J 0 bases; bases outside gene matches: 3. Germline lookup yields CDR1 MDHEN and CDR2 SYDVKM. This CDR3 is 16 amino acids long. The CDR3, as DNA: TGTGCCAGCAGTTTCATGGACAGGGGGAGCACAGATACGCAGTATTTT. This sequence encodes CASSFMDRGSTDTQYF.

The table lists this clonotype with many counts. The chain combines TRBV16 with TRBJ2-5; unclear D gene. The V and J ends lost 0 bases and 4 bases respectively, with 15 bases between them. The CDR3 runs to 16 residues. Germline V lookup: CDR1 KGHSY, CDR2 FQNENV. CDR3: CASSQSWQQSRETQYF. The CDR3, as DNA: TGTGCCAGCAGCCAATCGTGGCAACAGTCCAGAGAGACCCAGTACTTC.

The chain is built from TRBV20-1 and TRBJ2-1, with TRBD1 as a possible D gene (6 bases). The germline CDR1 and CDR2 sequences are DFQATT and SNEGSKA (reference sequence). This CDR3 has 13 amino acids. V lost 6 bases and J 6 bases, leaving 15 bases between the germline ends. The CDR3 spells CSADAGVRNEQFF. The CDR3 region has the DNA TGCAGTGCGGATGCAGGGGTTCGCAATGAGCAGTTCTTC.

In its sample, this clonotype was seen many times. CDR3 protein: CSAPRRDRAQGSYNEQFF. CDR3 bases: TGCAGTGCACCGCGACGGGATAGGGCCCAGGGCTCCTACAATGAGCAGTTCTTC. The gene calls are TRBV20-1 and TRBJ2-1; D tentatively fits TRBD1 or TRBD2 (5 bases each). Per germline, CDR1 DFQATT and CDR2 SNEGSKA (reference sequence). Trimming pared 6 bases from V and 0 bases from J, leaving 24 bases between. There are 18 residues in the CDR3.

V usage is TRBV6-2 or TRBV6-3 and J usage is TRBJ2-7, with 7 bases identical to TRBD2. V lost 0 bases to trimming and J lost 3 bases; unmatched junction nucleotides: 11. CDR3 size: 17 residues. The germline gives CDR1 MNHEY, CDR2 SVGEGT. This CDR3 is CASSYSREGLELYEQYF. The CDR3 DNA sequence: TGTGCCAGCAGTTACTCGAGGGAGGGACTGGAACTCTACGAGCAGTACTTC.

This clonotype was recorded at least ten times. The chain employs TRBV5-1 and TRBJ1-5; no clear D. The CDR3 consists of 14 residues. V was pared by 0 bases and J by 6 bases, with 10 bases between. CDR1 SGHRS and CDR2 YFSETQ come from the germline V gene. The CDR3 region is CASSLDWGSQPQHF. DNA for the CDR3: TGCGCCAGCAGCTTGGACTGGGGAAGTCAGCCCCAGCATTTT.

This clonotype was found a few times. The chain joins TRBV9 to TRBJ2-2; 7 bases are a match to TRBD1. The CDR3 is 17 amino acids. Germline V gene data show CDR1 as SGDLS and CDR2 as YYNGEE. The J segment lost 0 bases and the V segment lost 3 bases, leaving 8 bases of the junction unmatched. The CDR3, as DNA: TGTGCCAGCAGCGAGAGGGGGCACAGGGCGAACACCGGGGAGCTGTTTTTT. This codes for CASSERGHRANTGELFF.

This clonotype has a single count. The chain is built from TRBV5-1 and TRBJ2-5, with D tentatively TRBD1 or TRBD2 (5 bases each). Germline CDR1 and CDR2: SGHRS and YFSETQ. V lost 4 bases to trimming and J lost 5 bases, with 18 bases between them. CDR3 length equals 15 residues. Here the CDR3 DNA reads TGCGCCAGCAGCCTAACCAGCCGGGACGGGGAGACCCAGTACTTC. Protein sequence: CASSLTSRDGETQYF.

V gene TRBV9 combines with J gene TRBJ1-2; tentatively, D is TRBD1 (6 bases). Deletions cut 2 bases from V and 3 bases from J, with 8 bases between. The CDR3 runs to 13 residues. In germline, CDR1 is SGDLS, CDR2 YYNGEE. The CDR3 nucleotides are TGTGCCAGCAGCGTGTCAGGGGACTATGGCTACACCTTC. Protein sequence: CASSVSGDYGYTF.

This clonotype was counted only a few times. The chain recombines TRBV20-1 with TRBJ2-1; 9 nucleotides match TRBD2. The germline V gene encodes CDR1 DFQATT and CDR2 SNEGSKA (reference sequence). V was pared by 5 bases and J by 6 bases, with 8 bases of the junction left unmatched. The CDR3 contains 14 residues. The CDR3 here is CSAFSGRGRNEQFF. The CDR3 DNA follows: TGCAGTGCTTTTAGCGGGAGAGGGCGCAATGAGCAGTTCTTC.

The chain employs TRBV20-1 and TRBJ2-7, with 7 bases aligning to TRBD1. The CDR3 is made up of 13 amino acids. Germline V gene lookup returns CDR1 DFQATT and CDR2 SNEGSKA (reference sequence). V trimming: 1 base; J trimming: 3 bases; junction bases outside the gene matches: 3. The CDR3 is CSARGTGGYEQYF. The CDR3 coding sequence is TGCAGTGCTAGAGGGACAGGTGGCTACGAGCAGTACTTC.

This clonotype was seen at least ten times. The chain carries TRBV12-3 or TRBV12-4 and TRBJ2-3; no firm D call. CDR3 length: 16 amino acids. With 3 bases removed from V and 4 bases from J, the gap between germline ends came to 17 bases. CDR3 protein: CASSFRPTLYPDTQYF. DNA of the CDR3: TGTGCCAGCAGTTTCCGACCCACCCTCTACCCAGATACGCAGTATTTT.

This clonotype was seen many times. The V and J genes are TRBV6-6 and TRBJ1-1, with a weak D call TRBD1 (5 bases). The CDR3 is 13 amino acids. CDR1 is MNHNY, CDR2 SVGAGI, per germline (reference sequence). Deletions cut 7 bases from V and 1 base from J, with 10 bases between. CDR3 in DNA: TGTGCCAGCATCGATCAGGGGAACACTGAAGCTTTCTTT. Translated, it gives CASIDQGNTEAFF.

This clonotype was observed at least ten times. CDR3 nucleotides: TGTGCCAGCAGTTTTGGAGCGGGGAGGGTGACGGGAGCTTTCTTT. Amino acid sequence: CASSFGAGRVTGAFF. V and J are TRBV12-3 or TRBV12-4 and TRBJ1-1; D is uncertain. CDR3 length: 15 amino acids. V was shortened by 3 bases and J by 10 bases, with 21 bases between the two germline ends.

There are a few counts of this clonotype. The chain links TRBV5-1 to TRBJ1-4, with 9 positions matching TRBD1. Germline CDR1 SGHRS, CDR2 YFSETQ. The trim removed 3 bases at V and 7 bases at J, leaving 10 bases unmatched. The CDR3 is made up of 16 amino acids. CDR3 in DNA: TGCGCCAGCAGCTCGTCGGGACAGGGTATAGGTGAAAAACTGTTTTTT. This codes for CASSSSGQGIGEKLFF.

In this sample, this clonotype turned up a few times. This rearrangement joins TRBV27 to TRBJ2-2; TRBD1 matches 11 bases. V was pared by 5 bases and J by 7 bases, with 3 bases of the junction left unmatched. The germline V gene encodes CDR1 MNHEY and CDR2 SMNVEV (reference sequence). The length of the CDR3 is 14 residues. The CDR3 here is CASSLDRGHGELFF. The DNA for the CDR3 is TGTGCCAGCAGTCTGGACAGGGGGCACGGGGAGCTGTTTTTT.

Many counts were recorded for this clonotype. This chain joins TRBV6-5 and TRBJ2-7; D is unresolved. V was pared by 4 bases and J by 1 base, with 11 bases between. Per the germline V gene, CDR1 is MNHEY and CDR2 is SVGAGI. The CDR3 totals 14 residues. The CDR3 spells CASSFWGGSYEQYF. DNA of the CDR3: TGTGCCAGCAGTTTCTGGGGTGGGTCCTACGAGCAGTACTTC.

Many counts were recorded for this clonotype. The chain carries TRBV6-5 and TRBJ2-3, with D unresolved. V was clipped by 2 bases and J by 0 bases, with 9 bases between them. Germline CDR1 reads MNHEY; CDR2 reads SVGAGI. CDR3 length equals 15 residues. As DNA, the CDR3 is TGTGCCAGCAGTTACGGCGGTACCAGCACAGATACGCAGTATTTT. Its translation is CASSYGGTSTDTQYF.